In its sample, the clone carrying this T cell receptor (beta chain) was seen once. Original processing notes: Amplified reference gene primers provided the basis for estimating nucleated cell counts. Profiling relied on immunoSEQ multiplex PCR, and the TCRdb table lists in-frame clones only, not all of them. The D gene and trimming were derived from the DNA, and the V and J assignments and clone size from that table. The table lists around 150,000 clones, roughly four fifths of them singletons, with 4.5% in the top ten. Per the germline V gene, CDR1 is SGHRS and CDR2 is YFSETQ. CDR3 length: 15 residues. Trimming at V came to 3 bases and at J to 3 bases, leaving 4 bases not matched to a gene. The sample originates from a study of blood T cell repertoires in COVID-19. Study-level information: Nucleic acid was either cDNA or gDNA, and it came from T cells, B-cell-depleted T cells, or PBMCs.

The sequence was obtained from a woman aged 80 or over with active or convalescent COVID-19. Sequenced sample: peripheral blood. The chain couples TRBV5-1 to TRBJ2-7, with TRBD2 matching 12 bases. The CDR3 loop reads CASSSGLAGIYEQYF. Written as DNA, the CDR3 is TGCGCCAGCAGCTCCGGACTAGCGGGGATCTACGAGCAGTACTTC.